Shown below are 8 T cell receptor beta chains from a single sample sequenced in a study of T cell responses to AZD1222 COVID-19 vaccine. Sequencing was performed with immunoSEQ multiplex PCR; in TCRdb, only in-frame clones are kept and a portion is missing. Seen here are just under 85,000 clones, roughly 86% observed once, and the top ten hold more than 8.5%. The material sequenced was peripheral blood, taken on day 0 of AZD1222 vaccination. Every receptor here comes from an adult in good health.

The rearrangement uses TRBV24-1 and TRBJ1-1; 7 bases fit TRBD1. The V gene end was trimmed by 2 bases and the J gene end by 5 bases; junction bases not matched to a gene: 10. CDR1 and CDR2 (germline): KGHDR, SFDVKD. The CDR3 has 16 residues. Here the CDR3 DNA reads TGTGCCACCAGTGATTCGACAGGGAGGTTTGGAACTGAAGCTTTCTTT. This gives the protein CATSDSTGRFGTEAFF.

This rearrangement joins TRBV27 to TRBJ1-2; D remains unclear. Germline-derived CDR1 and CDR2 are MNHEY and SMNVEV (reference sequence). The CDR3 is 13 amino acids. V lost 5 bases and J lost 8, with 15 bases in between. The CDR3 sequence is CASSPVRAVGYTF. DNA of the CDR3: TGTGCCAGCAGTCCTGTCCGGGCCGTAGGCTACACCTTC.

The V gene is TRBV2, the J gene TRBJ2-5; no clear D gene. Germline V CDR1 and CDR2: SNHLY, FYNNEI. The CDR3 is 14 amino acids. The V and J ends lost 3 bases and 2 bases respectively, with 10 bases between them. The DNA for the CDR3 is TGTGCCAGCAGTGAGGAGCGTCCACAAGAGACCCAGTACTTC. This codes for CASSEERPQETQYF.

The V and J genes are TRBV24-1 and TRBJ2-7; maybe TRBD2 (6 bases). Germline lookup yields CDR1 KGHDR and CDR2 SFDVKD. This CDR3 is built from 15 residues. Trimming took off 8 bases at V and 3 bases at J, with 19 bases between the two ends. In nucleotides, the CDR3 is TGTGCCACCAAAGCTGGGACTGAACGTCTCTACGAGCAGTACTTC. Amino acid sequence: CATKAGTERLYEQYF.

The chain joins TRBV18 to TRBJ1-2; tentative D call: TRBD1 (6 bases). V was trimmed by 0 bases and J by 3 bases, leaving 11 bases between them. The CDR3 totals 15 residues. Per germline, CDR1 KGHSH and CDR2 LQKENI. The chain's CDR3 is CASSPPAGGDYGYTF. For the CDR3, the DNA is TGTGCCAGCTCACCACCGGCGGGGGGCGACTATGGCTACACCTTC. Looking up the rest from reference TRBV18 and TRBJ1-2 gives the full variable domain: NAGVMQNPRHLVRRRGQEARLRCSPMKGHSHVYWYRQLPEEGLKFMVYLQKENIIDESGMPKERFSAEFPKEGPSILRIQQVVRGDSAAYFCASSPPAGGDYGYTFGSGTRLTVV.

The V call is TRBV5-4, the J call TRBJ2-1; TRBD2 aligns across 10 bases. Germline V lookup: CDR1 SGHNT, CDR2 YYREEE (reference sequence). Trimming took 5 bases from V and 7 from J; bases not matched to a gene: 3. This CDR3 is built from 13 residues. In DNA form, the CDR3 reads TGTGCCAGCAGAGGAGCGGGAGGGAATGAGCAGTTCTTC. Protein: CASRGAGGNEQFF.

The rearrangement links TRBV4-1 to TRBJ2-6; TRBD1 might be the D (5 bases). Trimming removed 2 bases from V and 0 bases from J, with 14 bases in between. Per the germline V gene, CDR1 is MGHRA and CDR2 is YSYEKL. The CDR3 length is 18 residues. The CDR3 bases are TGCGCCAGCAGCCAAAGGGCAGGGCCCTCCTCTGGGGCCAACGTCCTGACTTTC. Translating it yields CASSQRAGPSSGANVLTF.

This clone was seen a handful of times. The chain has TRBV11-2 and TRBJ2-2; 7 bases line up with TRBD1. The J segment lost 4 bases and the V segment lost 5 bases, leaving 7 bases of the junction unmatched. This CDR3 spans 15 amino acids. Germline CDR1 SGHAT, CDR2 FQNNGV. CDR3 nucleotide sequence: TGTGCCAGCAGCCCCTTGACAGGGCCCACCGGGGAGCTGTTTTTT. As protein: CASSPLTGPTGELFF.